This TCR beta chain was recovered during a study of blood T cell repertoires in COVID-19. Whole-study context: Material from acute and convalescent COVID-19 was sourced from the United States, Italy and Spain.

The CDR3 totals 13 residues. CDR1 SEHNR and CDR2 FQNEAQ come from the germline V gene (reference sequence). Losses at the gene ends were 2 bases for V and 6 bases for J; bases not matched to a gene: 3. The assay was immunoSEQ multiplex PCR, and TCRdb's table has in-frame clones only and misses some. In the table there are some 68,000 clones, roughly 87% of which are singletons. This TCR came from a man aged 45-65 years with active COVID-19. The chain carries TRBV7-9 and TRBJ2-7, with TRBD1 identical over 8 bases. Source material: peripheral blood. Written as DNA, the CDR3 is TGTGCCAGCAGCTTACTACAGGGGGGCGAGCAGTACTTC. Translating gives CASSLLQGGEQYF.